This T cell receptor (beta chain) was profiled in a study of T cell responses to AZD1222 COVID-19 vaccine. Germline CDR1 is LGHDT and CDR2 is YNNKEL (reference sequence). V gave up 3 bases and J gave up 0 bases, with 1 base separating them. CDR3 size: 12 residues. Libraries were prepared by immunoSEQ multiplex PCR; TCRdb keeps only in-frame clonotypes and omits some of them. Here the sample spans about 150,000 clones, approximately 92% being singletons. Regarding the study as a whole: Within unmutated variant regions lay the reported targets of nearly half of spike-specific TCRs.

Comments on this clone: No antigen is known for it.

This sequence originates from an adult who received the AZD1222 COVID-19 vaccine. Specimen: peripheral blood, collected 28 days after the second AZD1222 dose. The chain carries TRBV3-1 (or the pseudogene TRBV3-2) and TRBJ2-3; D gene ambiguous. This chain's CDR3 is CASSHSTDTQYF. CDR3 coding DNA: TGTGCCAGCAGCCATAGCACAGATACGCAGTATTTT.